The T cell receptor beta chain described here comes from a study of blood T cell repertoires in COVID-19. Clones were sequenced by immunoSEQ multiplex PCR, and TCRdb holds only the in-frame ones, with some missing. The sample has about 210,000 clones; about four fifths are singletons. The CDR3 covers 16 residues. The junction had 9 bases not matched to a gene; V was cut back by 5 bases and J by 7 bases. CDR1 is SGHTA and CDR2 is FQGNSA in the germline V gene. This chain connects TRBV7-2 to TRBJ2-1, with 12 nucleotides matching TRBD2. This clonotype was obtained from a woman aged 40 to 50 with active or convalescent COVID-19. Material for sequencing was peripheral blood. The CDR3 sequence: CASSKRASGGGNEQFF. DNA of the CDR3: TGTGCCAGCAGCAAGCGGGCTAGCGGGGGGGGGAATGAGCAGTTCTTC.